Following are 8 T cell receptor beta chains from one sample sequenced in a study of cytomegalovirus exposure and HLA in healthy donors. The PCR ran on 60 Vbeta and 13 Jbeta primers. Only in-frame clones appear in the TCRdb table, and some are missing; sequencing was by immunoSEQ multiplex PCR. Here the sample spans roughly 140,000 clones, over 75% being singletons. Sequenced sample: PBMCs. Receptors were obtained from a man aged 25-45 years in good health and CMV-seropositive.

J is TRBJ1-2 and V is TRBV5-8; TRBD1 agrees at 10 bases. The V segment lost 0 bases and the J segment 3 bases; nucleotides outside the gene matches: 5. The CDR3 covers 16 residues. Per the germline V gene, CDR1 is SGHTS and CDR2 is YDEGEE. CDR3 nucleotide sequence: TGTGCCAGCAGCTTGGTGGGGGACAGGGGAGACTATGGCTACACCTTC. Translated: CASSLVGDRGDYGYTF. Full variable domain (remainder filled in from reference TRBV5-8 and TRBJ1-2): EAGVTQSPTHLIKTRGQQATLRCSPISGHTSVYWYQQALGLGLQFLLWYDEGEERNRGNFPPRFSGRQFPNYSSELNVNALELEDSALYLCASSLVGDRGDYGYTFGSGTRLTVV.

The rearrangement joins TRBV6-6 to TRBJ2-5, with D unclear. The CDR3 is made up of 14 amino acids. Germline lookup yields CDR1 MNHNY and CDR2 SVGAGI (reference sequence). Trimming left V 6 bases short and J 5 bases short, with 16 bases between. As DNA, the CDR3 is TGTGCCAGCAGCCCCCATCTGGGCCAGGAGACCCAGTACTTC. Translated: CASSPHLGQETQYF.

V and J are TRBV12-5 and TRBJ2-7, with D possibly matching TRBD1 (6 bases). The CDR3 has 11 residues. The germline V gene encodes CDR1 LGHNT and CDR2 FRNRAP. Trimming removed 2 bases at V and 7 bases at J, with 6 bases between. The CDR3 is CASGLQGEQYF. CDR3 DNA: TGTGCTAGTGGTTTGCAGGGGGAGCAGTACTTC.

This clone is medium-sized (0.01 to 0.1%) by share. The chain carries TRBV6-5 and TRBJ1-1, with unresolved D. The V end lost 0 bases, the J end lost 10 bases, and 12 bases lay between the germline ends. Germline loops: CDR1 MNHEY, CDR2 SVGAGI. This CDR3 region has 13 residues. The CDR3 region has the DNA TGTGCCAGCAGTTACTCGATCCAACGGGGAGCTTTCTTT. Protein: CASSYSIQRGAFF.

The chain couples TRBV7-8 to TRBJ2-6, with 11 bases matching TRBD1. Germline assignment: CDR1 SGHVS and CDR2 FQNEAQ. The CDR3 contains 18 residues. J was trimmed by 4 bases and V by 10 bases; bases with no gene match: 15. CDR3 DNA sequence: TGTGCCACCCAGACTGGACAGGGGGCTCTCCGGGGGGCCAACGTCCTGACTTTC. Amino acids: CATQTGQGALRGANVLTF.

This chain connects TRBV29-1 to TRBJ2-1; D not resolved. Trimming stripped 4 bases from V and 0 bases from J, with 13 bases between. CDR3 length equals 15 residues. Germline loops: CDR1 SQVTM, CDR2 ANQGSEA. The CDR3 DNA sequence: TGCAGCGTTGTATCCCCCTGGAGCTCCTACAATGAGCAGTTCTTC. Translated: CSVVSPWSSYNEQFF.

V is TRBV12-5 and J is TRBJ2-3; 9 bases map to TRBD2. J was trimmed by 7 bases and V by 5 bases; bases with no gene match: 4. This CDR3 contains 13 residues. Per the germline V gene, CDR1 is LGHNT and CDR2 is FRNRAP. The CDR3 spells CASGIGTSYTQYF. CDR3 bases: TGTGCTAGTGGTATCGGGACTAGCTATACGCAGTATTTT.

The rearrangement joins TRBV7-2 to TRBJ2-1; 11 bases map to TRBD2. Germline CDR1 SGHTA, CDR2 FQGNSA. This CDR3 is 16 amino acids long. V lost 5 bases to trimming and J lost 0 bases; unmatched junction nucleotides: 3. DNA of the CDR3: TGTGCCAGCAGCGGAGGGACTAGCGGCTCCTACAATGAGCAGTTCTTC. This sequence encodes CASSGGTSGSYNEQFF.